One and the same sample provided the 6 T cell receptor beta chains below, sequenced in a study of graft-versus-host responses after intestinal transplantation. This table comes from immunoSEQ multiplex PCR, and its TCRdb copy is limited to in-frame clones, with some not included. The data hold over 70,000 clones, with over 80% observed a single time. These receptors lack a known antigen. Source: unstimulated CD8+ T cells sorted from spleen or lymph node cells, taken before intestinal transplant. The receptors were gathered from a human donor who received an intestinal transplant.

Details on this clone: The sample holds other DNA sequences that translate to the same CDR3. The chain has TRBV10-2 and TRBJ2-7; no clear D gene. Per the germline V gene, CDR1 is WSHSY and CDR2 is SAAADI. The CDR3 length is 11 residues. V was clipped by 2 bases and J by 3 bases, with 2 bases between them. The CDR3 DNA reads TGCGCCAGCAGTGAGGGCTACGAGCAGTACTTC. Translated: CASSEGYEQYF.

This rearrangement joins TRBV15 to TRBJ2-3, with TRBD1 matching 7 bases. Germline assignment: CDR1 LNHNV and CDR2 YYDKDF (reference sequence). Trimming at V came to 0 bases and at J to 4 bases, leaving 7 bases not matched to a gene. The CDR3 covers 16 residues. The CDR3 region is CATSRDRTGGADTQYF. As DNA, the CDR3 is TGTGCCACCAGCAGAGATAGGACAGGAGGCGCAGATACGCAGTATTTT.

This chain links TRBV7-3 with TRBJ2-2; TRBD1 aligns across 7 bases. CDR1 SGHTA and CDR2 FQGTGA come from the germline V gene. Trimming at V came to 2 bases and at J to 6 bases, leaving 3 bases not matched to a gene. There are 14 residues in the CDR3. The DNA for the CDR3 is TGTGCCAGCAGCTTAGGGCAGGGGGCCGGGGAGCTGTTTTTT. It specifies CASSLGQGAGELFF.

The chain carries TRBV7-4 and TRBJ2-1, with D tentatively TRBD1 or TRBD2 (5 bases each). The V end lost 1 base, the J end lost 9 bases, and 10 bases lay between the germline ends. CDR3 size: 13 residues. Germline CDR1 and CDR2: SGHVT and SQSDAQ. The chain's CDR3 is CASSLGGMAEQFF. The CDR3 region has the DNA TGTGCCAGCAGCTTAGGGGGGATGGCTGAGCAGTTCTTC. Together with reference TRBV7-4 and TRBJ2-1, the CDR3 gives the full variable domain: GAGVSQSPRYKVAKRGRDVALRCDSISGHVTLYWYRQTLGQGSEVLTYSQSDAQRDKSGRPSGRFSAERPERSVSTLKIQRTEQGDSAVYLCASSLGGMAEQFFGPGTRLTVL.

J is TRBJ2-3 and V is TRBV19; 7 positions match TRBD1. V shed 9 bases, J shed 4 bases, and the junction held 10 bases outside the gene matches. The germline gives CDR1 LNHDA, CDR2 SQIVND (reference sequence). The CDR3 consists of 14 residues. The DNA of the CDR3 is TGTGCCAGAAACAGGACAGGTTTTGCAGATACGCAGTATTTT. It is translated as CARNRTGFADTQYF.

The chain employs TRBV28 and TRBJ2-7; D remains ambiguous. CDR3 length equals 11 residues. From germline, CDR1 is MDHEN and CDR2 SYDVKM. With 5 bases removed from V and 4 bases from J, the gap between germline ends came to 6 bases. The CDR3 spells CASSELYEQYF. As DNA, the CDR3 is TGTGCCAGCAGTGAGCTATACGAGCAGTACTTC.